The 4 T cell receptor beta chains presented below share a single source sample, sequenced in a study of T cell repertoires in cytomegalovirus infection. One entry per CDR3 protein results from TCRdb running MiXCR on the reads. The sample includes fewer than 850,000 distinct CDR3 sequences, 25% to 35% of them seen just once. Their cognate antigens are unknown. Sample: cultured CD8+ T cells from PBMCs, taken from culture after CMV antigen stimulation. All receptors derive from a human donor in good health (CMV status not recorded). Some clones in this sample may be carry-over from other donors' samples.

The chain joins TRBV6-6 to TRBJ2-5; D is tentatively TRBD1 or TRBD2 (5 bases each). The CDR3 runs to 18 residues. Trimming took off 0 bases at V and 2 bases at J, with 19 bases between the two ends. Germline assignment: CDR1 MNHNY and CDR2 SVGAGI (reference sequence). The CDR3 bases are TGTGCCAGCAGTTACTCGATGTCTGTCGACTGGGGGCAAGAGACCCAGTACTTC. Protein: CASSYSMSVDWGQETQYF.

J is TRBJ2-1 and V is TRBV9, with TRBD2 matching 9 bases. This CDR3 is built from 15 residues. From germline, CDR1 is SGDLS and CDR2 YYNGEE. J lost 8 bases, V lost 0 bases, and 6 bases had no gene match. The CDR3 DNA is TGTGCCAGCAGCGTAGGGGGCGGGGGGGCACATGAGCAGTTCTTC. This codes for CASSVGGGGAHEQFF.

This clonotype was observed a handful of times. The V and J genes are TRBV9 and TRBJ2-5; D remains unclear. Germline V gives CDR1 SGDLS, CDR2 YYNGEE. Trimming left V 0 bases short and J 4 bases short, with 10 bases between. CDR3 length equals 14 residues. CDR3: CASSVATGRETQYF. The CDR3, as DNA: TGTGCCAGCAGCGTAGCTACCGGCCGAGAGACCCAGTACTTC. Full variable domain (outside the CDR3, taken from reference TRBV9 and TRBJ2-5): DSGVTQTPKHLITATGQRVTLRCSPRSGDLSVYWYQQSLDQGLQFLIQYYNGEERAKGNILERFSAQQFPDLHSELNLSSLELGDSALYFCASSVATGRETQYFGPGTRLLVL.

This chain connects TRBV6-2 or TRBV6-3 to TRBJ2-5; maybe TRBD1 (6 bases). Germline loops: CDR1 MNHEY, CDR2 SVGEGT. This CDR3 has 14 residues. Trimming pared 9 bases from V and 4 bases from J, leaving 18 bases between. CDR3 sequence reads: CASRGTGMAETQYF. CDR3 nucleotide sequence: TGTGCCAGTAGGGGTACAGGGATGGCAGAGACCCAGTACTTC.